This TCR beta chain stems from a study of blood T cell repertoires in COVID-19. Whole-study context: Acute and convalescent COVID-19 samples came from the United States, Italy and Spain. The cDNA or gDNA used as material had been derived from T cells, B-cell-depleted T cells, or PBMCs.

CDR1 SGDLS and CDR2 YYNGEE come from the germline V gene. The CDR3 sequence is 14 residues long. V dropped 6 bases and J dropped 4 bases, with 13 bases sitting between them. This clone has only one observation. In the authors' methods: Cell counts per sample came from amplifying reference gene primers. Generated by immunoSEQ multiplex PCR, the TCRdb table keeps only in-frame clones and is missing some. V and J calls and clone size come straight from that table; D and trimming were deduced from the DNA. The repertoire holds approximately 220,000 clones, with roughly 80% as singletons. The V gene is TRBV9, the J gene TRBJ2-2; possibly TRBD2 for D (6 bases). The clonotype was recovered from a woman aged 55 to 70 who had recovered from COVID-19. The specimen sequenced was peripheral blood. This CDR3 reads CASTGGLSTGELFF. The CDR3 DNA follows: TGTGCCAGCACTGGGGGGTTATCCACCGGGGAGCTGTTTTTT.